This T cell receptor (beta chain) came from a study (dated by TCRdb to the mid-2010s). About the study as a whole: Whether tumor-infiltrating Tregs in breast cancer are recruited from blood Tregs or converted in situ from other CD4+ T cell subsets was tested.

Remarks on this clonotype: The antigen it recognizes is unknown. Base quality data are lacking; no much larger clone is found one base away.

Cells that were CD4+CD25+CD127-/low were the ones isolated as Tregs. Tregs, naive and memory CD4+ T cells from tumor, blood and ipsilateral draining lymph nodes of about five breast cancer patients underwent full-length TCR alpha and beta sequencing. Tumor tissue and lymph nodes obtained by ipsilateral axillary dissection were perfused with PBS, cut into small pieces and digested using collagenase I and hyaluronidase. A purity exceeding 90% was confirmed by FACS for the sorted cell populations. Here is what the overall study found, with its caveats: Tumor memory CD4+ T cell TCR gene usage clustered with blood and lymph node memory CD4+ cells and lymph node naive CD4+ cells. Rather than covering whole repertoires, validation in the larger cohort was restricted to a single TCR beta V-J rearrangement. Tumor-infiltrating Treg TCR alpha and beta sequences overlapped most with tumor naive CD4+ T cells, then with blood naive CD4+ T cells.

CDR1 and CDR2, per the germline V gene (reference sequence), are DFQATT and SNEGSKA. V and J are truncated by 4 bases and 2 bases respectively, leaving an intervening sequence of 16 bases. Including cysteine and phenylalanine, the CDR3 has 15 amino acids. The retained sequence is limited to the CDR3, 45 bases, with the frame set at the first base. Amplification of full-length TCR variable regions was done by 5' RACE PCR using constant-region reverse primers, and this step was followed by semi-nested PCR with Nested Universal Primer A. The ReliaPrep RNA Cell Miniprep System was used to extract total RNA, which was then reverse transcribed into 5'RACE-ready cDNA with the SMARTer RACE 5'/3' Kit. Full-length TCR alpha and beta libraries were barcoded with multiplex adaptors and sequenced on an Illumina MiSeq. The authors' analysis ran thus. For each of nine subset-tissue groups, sequencing data from the five patients were pooled, and the groups were then compared using unsupervised clustering of TCR gene usage. The Morisita-Horn index, with shared sequences weighted by their contribution to each repertoire, was used to calculate repertoire similarity. The raw public reads went through TCRdb reprocessing: fastp at Q25, MiXCR clone calling, in-frame beta chains kept. Each CDR3 protein gets just one entry, which takes the most common genes and DNA from the rows behind it. Clone size and V and J calls follow TCRdb, not the original study. Counted in this sample were roughly 60,000 distinct CDR3 sequences; more than 25% of them appeared once. Roughly 2.2% of the sample comes from the top ten.

This TCR was recovered from a female donor with breast cancer. The sequencing input was tumor-infiltrating Tregs sorted from the breast tumor. Here the chain combines TRBV20-1 and TRBJ2-3; a weak D assignment points to TRBD1 (6 bases agree). DNA sequence: TGCAGTGCTAAAGGCCTACAGGGATCCACAGATACGCAGTATTTT. It translates as CSAKGLQGSTDTQYF.